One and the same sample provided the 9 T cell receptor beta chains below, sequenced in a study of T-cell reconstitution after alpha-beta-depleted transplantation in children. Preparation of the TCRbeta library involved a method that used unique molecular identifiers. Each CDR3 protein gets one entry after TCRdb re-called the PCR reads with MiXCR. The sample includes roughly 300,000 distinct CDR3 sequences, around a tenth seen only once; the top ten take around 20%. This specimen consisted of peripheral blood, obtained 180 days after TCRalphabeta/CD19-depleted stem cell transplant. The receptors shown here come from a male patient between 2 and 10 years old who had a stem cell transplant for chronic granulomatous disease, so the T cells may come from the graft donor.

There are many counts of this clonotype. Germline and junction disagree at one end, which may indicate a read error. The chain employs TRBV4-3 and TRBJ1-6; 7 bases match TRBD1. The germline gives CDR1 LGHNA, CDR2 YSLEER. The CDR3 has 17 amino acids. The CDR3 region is CASSQAPDRDHNPPLHF. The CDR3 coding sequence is TGCGCCAGCAGCCAAGCCCCAGACAGGGACCATAATCCACCCCTCCACTTT.

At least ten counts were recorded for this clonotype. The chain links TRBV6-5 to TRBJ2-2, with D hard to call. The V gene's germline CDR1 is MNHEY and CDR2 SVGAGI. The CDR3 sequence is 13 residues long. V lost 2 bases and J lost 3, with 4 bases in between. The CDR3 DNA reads TGTGCCAGCAGTTACACCTACACCGGGGAGCTGTTTTTT. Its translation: CASSYTYTGELFF.

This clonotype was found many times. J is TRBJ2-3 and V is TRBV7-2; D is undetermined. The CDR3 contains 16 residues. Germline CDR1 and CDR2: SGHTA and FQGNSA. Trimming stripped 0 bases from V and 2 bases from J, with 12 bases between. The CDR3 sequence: CASSLAGALLTDTQYF. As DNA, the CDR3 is TGTGCCAGCAGCTTAGCCGGCGCTCTGCTCACAGATACGCAGTATTTT.

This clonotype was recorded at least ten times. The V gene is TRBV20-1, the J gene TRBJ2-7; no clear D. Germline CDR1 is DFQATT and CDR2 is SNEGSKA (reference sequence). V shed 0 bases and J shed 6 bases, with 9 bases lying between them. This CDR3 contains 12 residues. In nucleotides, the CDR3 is TGCAGTGCTAGAGAGGGCCGGACCGAGCAGTACTTC. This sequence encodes CSAREGRTEQYF.

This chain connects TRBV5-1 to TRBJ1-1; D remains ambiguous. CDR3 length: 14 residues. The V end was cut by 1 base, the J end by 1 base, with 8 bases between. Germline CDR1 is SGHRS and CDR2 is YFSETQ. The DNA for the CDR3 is TGCGCCAGCAGCTTGTTGGGTAAGAACACTGAAGCTTTCTTT. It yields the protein CASSLLGKNTEAFF.

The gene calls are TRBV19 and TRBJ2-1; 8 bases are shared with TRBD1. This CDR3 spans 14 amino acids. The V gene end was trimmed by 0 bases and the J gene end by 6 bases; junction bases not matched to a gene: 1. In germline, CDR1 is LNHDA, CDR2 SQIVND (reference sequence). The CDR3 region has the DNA TGTGCCAGTAGTATAGATACAGGGGGCAATGAGCAGTTCTTC. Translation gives CASSIDTGGNEQFF.

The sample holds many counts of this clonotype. The CDR3 reads CSVDSTTPTNYGYTF. DNA for the CDR3: TGCAGCGTTGATTCGACCACCCCCACGAACTATGGCTACACCTTC. The chain couples TRBV29-1 to TRBJ1-2; D uncertain. Trimming cost V 3 bases and J 2 bases, with 16 bases left between them. The CDR3 loop spans 15 amino acids. Germline V gene lookup returns CDR1 SQVTM and CDR2 ANQGSEA.

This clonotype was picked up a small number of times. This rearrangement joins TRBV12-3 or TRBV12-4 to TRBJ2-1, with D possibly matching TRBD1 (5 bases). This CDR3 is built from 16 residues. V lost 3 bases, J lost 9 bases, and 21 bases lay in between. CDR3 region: CASSLGRALLPLEQFF. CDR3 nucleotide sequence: TGTGCCAGCAGTTTGGGGCGCGCACTCCTCCCACTTGAGCAGTTCTTC.

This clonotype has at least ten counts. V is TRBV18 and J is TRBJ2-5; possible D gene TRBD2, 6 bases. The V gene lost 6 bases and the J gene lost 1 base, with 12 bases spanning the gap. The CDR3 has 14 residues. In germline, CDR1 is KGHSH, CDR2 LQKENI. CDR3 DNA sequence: TGTGCCAGCTCTGAACTAGCACTCCAAGAGACCCAGTACTTC. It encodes CASSELALQETQYF.